The 3 T cell receptor beta chains reported below all come from one sample, sequenced in a study of blood T cells in healthy people across ages. The authors ran a second PCR of about 6 to 12 cycles using a sample-barcoded 5' primer and a J-beta primer mix. TCRdb reprocessed the 5' RACE reads with MiXCR, giving one entry per CDR3 protein. Among about 970,000 distinct CDR3 sequences listed, just over 50% were seen once. The sample consisted of blood. The source is a woman aged 60-75 years in good health.

This sequence joins TRBV2 and TRBJ1-4; D is perhaps TRBD1 (6 bases). Per germline, CDR1 SNHLY and CDR2 FYNNEI. This CDR3 spans 14 amino acids. With 6 bases removed from V and 6 bases from J, the gap between germline ends came to 14 bases. In DNA form, the CDR3 reads TGTGCCAGCAGACCGGGACATCTGGATGAAAAACTGTTTTTT. Its protein is CASRPGHLDEKLFF.

J is TRBJ2-7 and V is TRBV3-1; 9 bases are shared with TRBD2. Trimming at V came to 1 base and at J to 2 bases, leaving 6 bases not matched to a gene. The germline V gene encodes CDR1 LGHDT and CDR2 YNNKEL (reference sequence). This CDR3 comprises 16 residues. The CDR3 protein is CASSQVPSGIAYEQYF. In DNA, the CDR3 is TGTGCCAGCAGCCAAGTTCCTAGCGGGATAGCCTACGAGCAGTACTTC.

The genes are TRBV7-9 and TRBJ2-1; TRBD2 agrees at 8 bases. Germline V lookup: CDR1 SEHNR, CDR2 FQNEAQ (reference sequence). V shed 2 bases and J 7 bases; nucleotides not matched to a gene: 10. The CDR3 has 16 residues. This CDR3 is CASSLLTSGSFNEQFF. CDR3 nucleotide sequence: TGTGCCAGCAGCTTACTGACCAGCGGGAGTTTTAATGAGCAGTTCTTC.